A single TCR beta chain is shown here with its context. Its antigen is unknown. This sample is part of a study of T cell repertoires in cytomegalovirus infection. Study-wide background: The authors used CMV epitopes that were HLA-C-restricted (recently identified) and HLA-B-restricted (well studied). A matching HLA type, together with CMV infection, was signaled by public TCR beta signatures.

Trimming removed 2 bases from V and 5 bases from J; junction bases left unmatched: 6. The germline V gene has CDR1 SGHTA and CDR2 FQGNSA. The CDR3 totals 15 residues. TCRdb processed the reads anew with MiXCR; each CDR3 protein has one entry. The sample lists about 180,000 distinct CDR3 sequences, roughly 21% seen once, with around a quarter in the top ten. Whole-study findings and limits: Predominance within the ex vivo response was attributable to HLA-C-restricted CMV-specific TCR beta clonotypes. Pooled public TCR beta family frequency picked out CMV carriers with the relevant HLA.

The starting material was CD8+ T cells from cultured PBMCs, obtained from culture after CMV antigen stimulation. This clonotype was obtained from a human donor in good health (CMV status not recorded). Some clones in this sample may be carry-over from other donors' samples. The J gene is TRBJ1-5, the V gene TRBV7-2; TRBD1 aligns across 7 bases. The CDR3 bases are TGTGCCAGCAGCTTAACAGGGGACGTTTATCAGCCCCAGCATTTT. Its protein product is CASSLTGDVYQPQHF.